A single sample is the source of the 32 T cell receptor beta chains below, sequenced in a study of T cells expressing NK-cell markers. TCRdb reprocessed the 5' RACE reads and stores each CDR3 protein as one record, lacking DNA. Listed are a few hundred thousand distinct CDR3 sequences; under 1.5% falls within the top ten. The specimen sequenced was blood T cells: a sorted CD56 or NKG2C T cell subset, CD4+ or CD8+ T cells, or bulk PBMC T cells (not recorded which). The receptor source for this set is a woman between 50 and 59 years old in good health.

This chain uses TRBV7-2 with TRBJ2-1; TCRdb's D call of TRBD2 is untestable without DNA. CDR1 and CDR2 from the germline V gene are SGHTA and FQGNSA. The CDR3 is made up of 14 amino acids. The CDR3 reads CASSFGGIINEQFF. The full variable domain, its missing parts supplied by reference TRBV7-2 and TRBJ2-1, is GAGVSQSPSNKVTEKGKDVELRCDPISGHTALYWYRQSLGQGLEFLIYFQGNSAPDKSGLPSDRFSAERTGGSVSTLTIQRTQQEDSAVYLCASSFGGIINEQFFGPGTRLTVL.

The chain joins TRBV24-1 to TRBJ1-1. The CDR3 has 13 residues. Per the germline V gene, CDR1 is KGHDR and CDR2 is SFDVKD. CDR3 region: CATSVGGTTEAFF.

The chain is built from TRBV5-1 and TRBJ1-1; TCRdb reports TRBD1, a call that lacks DNA to check it against. This CDR3 is built from 18 residues. Germline V gene data show CDR1 as SGHRS and CDR2 as YFSETQ. The CDR3 reads CASSLYAGGSGGNTEAFF.

The chain couples TRBV6-5 to TRBJ2-1; the TRBD2 assignment by TCRdb is unverifiable without DNA. Germline lookup yields CDR1 MNHEY and CDR2 SVGAGI. This CDR3 has 16 amino acids. CDR3 residues: CASSYSPALFTGEQFF.

The V and J genes are TRBV6-1 and TRBJ2-3; TCRdb calls TRBD1, which cannot be checked without DNA. CDR3 length: 16 residues. CDR1 is MNHNS, CDR2 SASEGT, per germline. This chain's CDR3 is CASSESGGRSTDTQYF.

This chain uses TRBV10-2 with TRBJ2-3; TCRdb picks TRBD1, but there is no DNA to check that call. CDR3 length equals 13 residues. Germline loops: CDR1 WSHSY, CDR2 SAAADI. This chain's CDR3 is CASSESRAGASVF.

V gene TRBV12-3 or TRBV12-4 combines with J gene TRBJ1-4; TCRdb outputs TRBD1, but without DNA this stays unchecked. The CDR3 sequence is 12 residues long. This CDR3 reads CASSPRREKLFF.

V and J are TRBV12-3 or TRBV12-4 and TRBJ2-1; without DNA, the TCRdb call of TRBD1 cannot be checked. The CDR3 has 13 residues. CDR3 region: CASSWDRGREQFF.

The rearrangement uses TRBV6-2 or TRBV6-3 and TRBJ2-7; TCRdb's assignment of TRBD1 cannot be checked, as there is no DNA. Germline-derived CDR1 and CDR2 are MNHEY and SVGEGT. The CDR3 totals 16 residues. This CDR3 reads CASSYQGQGLTYEQYF.

J is TRBJ2-5 and V is TRBV11-1; TCRdb outputs TRBD2, but without DNA this stays unchecked. Germline assignment: CDR1 SGHAT and CDR2 FQDESV (reference sequence). This CDR3 is 13 amino acids long. This chain's CDR3 is CASSFGGIETQYF.

The rearrangement joins TRBV12-3 or TRBV12-4 to TRBJ2-5; TCRdb proposes TRBD1, but this gene call is untestable without DNA. This CDR3 is built from 20 residues. CDR3: CASSLSRGAPLGFSLETQYF.

This chain joins TRBV25-1 and TRBJ1-1; the D call of TRBD1 rests on TCRdb alone, since no DNA is present to check it. Germline CDR1 reads MGHDK; CDR2 reads SYGVNS. The CDR3 contains 13 residues. This CDR3 is CAAGRNPNTEAFF.

This sequence joins TRBV11-3 and TRBJ2-2. The CDR3 extends over 17 amino acids. Germline CDR1 SGHNT, CDR2 YENEEA. CDR3 sequence reads: CASSFPFAAAYTGELFF.

V usage is TRBV20-1 and J usage is TRBJ1-4; TCRdb's assignment of TRBD1 cannot be checked, as there is no DNA. Germline CDR1 DFQATT, CDR2 SNEGSKA (reference sequence). This CDR3 region has 13 residues. CDR3 protein: CSVRTGNSGKLFF.

This sequence joins TRBV14 and TRBJ2-1; the D call from TCRdb, TRBD1, cannot be confirmed without DNA. The CDR3 runs to 15 residues. Germline V lookup: CDR1 SGHDN, CDR2 FVKESK. The CDR3 loop is CASSPGTGFRFEQFF.

V and J are TRBV30 and TRBJ1-5; the D gene TCRdb calls, TRBD1, cannot be checked with no DNA. CDR3 length: 16 residues. Germline V gene lookup returns CDR1 GTSNPN and CDR2 SVGIG (reference sequence). CDR3 protein: CAWSPGGNGGNQPQHF. The full variable domain, with the rest looked up from reference TRBV30 and TRBJ1-5, is SQTIHQWPATLVQPVGSPLSLECTVEGTSNPNLYWYRQAAGRGLQLLFYSVGIGQISSEVPQNLSASRPQDRQFILSSKKLLLSDSGFYLCAWSPGGNGGNQPQHFGDGTRLSIL.

The chain employs TRBV10-2 and TRBJ2-1; TCRdb's D call, TRBD2, is unchecked because there is no DNA. CDR1 is WSHSY and CDR2 is SAAADI in the germline V gene. This CDR3 comprises 15 residues. CDR3 sequence: CASKIAGDSYNEQFF.

The rearrangement links TRBV3-1 to TRBJ1-2; TCRdb indicates TRBD1, and absent DNA this call remains unverified. The CDR3 spans 13 residues. Germline V gene sequence: CDR1 LGHDT, CDR2 YNNKEL (reference sequence). The CDR3 loop reads CASSQVVGTGYTF.

This sequence joins TRBV11-2 and TRBJ2-5; TCRdb indicates TRBD1, and absent DNA this call remains unverified. Germline V lookup: CDR1 SGHAT, CDR2 FQNNGV. CDR3 size: 13 residues. CDR3 protein: CASRRAGGETQYF.

The chain links TRBV11-1 to TRBJ2-2; TCRdb reports TRBD1, a call that lacks DNA to check it against. Germline values: CDR1 SGHAT, CDR2 FQDESV (reference sequence). The CDR3 loop spans 17 amino acids. Here the CDR3 reads CASSLVGQGANTGELFF.

The chain uses TRBV7-9 and TRBJ1-1; TCRdb's assignment of TRBD1 cannot be checked, as there is no DNA. There are 14 residues in the CDR3. Germline V CDR1 and CDR2: SEHNR, FQNEAQ (reference sequence). CDR3 region: CASSYLTGSTEAFF.

V and J are TRBV20-1 and TRBJ2-2; TCRdb's D gene call, TRBD2, goes unchecked for lack of DNA. The CDR3 is 15 amino acids. Germline V gene sequence: CDR1 DFQATT, CDR2 SNEGSKA (reference sequence). The chain's CDR3 is CSARVLAGVHGELFF.

The chain recombines TRBV6-5 with TRBJ2-5; lacking DNA, the TRBD1 call made by TCRdb goes unchecked. This CDR3 is 15 amino acids long. The germline V gene has CDR1 MNHEY and CDR2 SVGAGI. The CDR3: CASSKGGYLQETQYF.

The V and J genes are TRBV6-5 and TRBJ1-5. CDR1 is MNHEY and CDR2 is SVGAGI in the germline V gene. The CDR3 contains 15 residues. The CDR3: CASIQPHYSNQPQHF.

The genes are TRBV6-5 and TRBJ1-5; the TCRdb call, TRBD1, lacks DNA for checking. CDR3 length equals 15 residues. Per the germline V gene, CDR1 is MNHEY and CDR2 is SVGAGI. CDR3 sequence reads: CASSYSGDRGQPQHF.

The chain carries TRBV15 and TRBJ2-1; the D call from TCRdb, TRBD1, cannot be confirmed without DNA. Germline CDR1 reads LNHNV; CDR2 reads YYDKDF (reference sequence). The CDR3 spans 18 residues. CDR3 residues: CATARLGEPRKSYNEQFF. The full variable domain, rest sourced from reference TRBV15 and TRBJ2-1, is DAMVIQNPRYQVTQFGKPVTLSCSQTLNHNVMYWYQQKSSQAPKLLFHYYDKDFNNEADTPDNFQSRRPNTSFCFLDIRSPGLGDTAMYLCATARLGEPRKSYNEQFFGPGTRLTVL.

The rearrangement joins TRBV20-1 to TRBJ2-2; TCRdb's D call of TRBD1 is untestable without DNA. Germline V gives CDR1 DFQATT, CDR2 SNEGSKA (reference sequence). This CDR3 has 11 residues. CDR3 residues: CSARGAGELFF.

The chain links TRBV4-2 to TRBJ2-1; the D call of TRBD2 rests on TCRdb alone, since no DNA is present to check it. The CDR3 length is 16 residues. Germline V gene sequence: CDR1 LGHNA, CDR2 YNFKEQ. CDR3: CASSKRGGRAWGEQFF.

The rearrangement uses TRBV7-2 and TRBJ2-1; TCRdb designates TRBD2, a call that cannot be tested without DNA. The CDR3 totals 16 residues. Germline assignment: CDR1 SGHTA and CDR2 FQGNSA. This CDR3 is CASLPPGLAGGHEQFF.

The J gene is TRBJ1-2, the V gene TRBV6-2 or TRBV6-3; TCRdb selects TRBD1, and the lack of DNA leaves this call unchecked. Germline-derived CDR1 and CDR2 are MNHEY and SVGEGT. The CDR3 has 12 amino acids. CDR3 sequence reads: CASKQGSYGYTF.

The V gene is TRBV2, the J gene TRBJ2-1; checking the TCRdb D call of TRBD2 is not possible without DNA. This CDR3 region has 14 residues. Germline V gene lookup returns CDR1 SNHLY and CDR2 FYNNEI. CDR3 in amino acids: CASQLAGGLNEQFF.

This chain joins TRBV24-1 and TRBJ2-1; TCRdb's D call, TRBD2, is unchecked because there is no DNA. The CDR3 is made up of 14 amino acids. In germline, CDR1 is KGHDR, CDR2 SFDVKD. CDR3 residues: CATSRDASNDEQFF.